This TCR beta chain was retrieved from a study of T cell responses to AZD1222 COVID-19 vaccine. Regarding the study as a whole: Just a handful of AZD1222 recipients tested seropositive at baseline. Without day 14 samples, only post-peak T cell repertoires were studied. Clonal diversity was possibly underestimated, and the donors were mostly white British, with more females.

The protocol was immunoSEQ multiplex PCR, while the TCRdb copy is restricted to in-frame clones and leaves out a portion. In the table there are 150,000 or so clones, about 91% of which are singletons. To note about this clone: Its antigen is not known.

Here the sequenced sample was peripheral blood, taken 28 days after the second AZD1222 dose. This TCR was recovered from an adult who received the AZD1222 COVID-19 vaccine.

The CDR3 DNA reads TGTGCCATCAGTGAGTCTGGGGGACTAGCGGGAAGCGAGCAGTACTTC. This sequence encodes CAISESGGLAGSEQYF. The chain links TRBV10-3 to TRBJ2-7, with 13 bases aligning to TRBD2. The V and J ends lost 0 bases and 6 bases, in that order; junction bases with no gene match: 5. CDR3 size: 16 residues. Germline V gene data show CDR1 as ENHRY and CDR2 as SYGVKD.